This T cell receptor beta chain emerged from a study of regulatory T cells in long-lasting Graves disease. The wider study: Over 5 years on antithyroid drugs plus positive TSH receptor antibodies marked Graves' disease as persistent. Study findings and constraints: Compared with new cases, persistent Graves' patients showed reduced TCR diversity. Persistent disease was associated with favored TRBV28 usage and with favored use of TRBJ1-2 and TRBJ2-5. A reduction in accuracy may have resulted from the small sample size.

This clonotype was counted many times. The antigen is not known. The time point: persistent/refractory GD, antithyroid drugs over 5 years with positive TRAb. Construction of the TCR library relied on RNA isolated from PBMCs. Germline V gene lookup returns CDR1 KGHDR and CDR2 SFDVKD. V trimming: 6 bases; J trimming: 4 bases; junction bases outside the gene matches: 5. This CDR3 contains 14 residues. The TCR beta library used iRepertoire HTBI primers with Arm-PCR amplification of CDR3. In TCRdb, the multiplex PCR reads were re-called with MiXCR into one record per CDR3 protein. This table holds 310,000 or so distinct CDR3 sequences, 20% to 25% found once.

The specimen comprised peripheral blood mononuclear cells (PBMCs), sampled when the disease was refractory, from a patient treated with antithyroid drugs. This TCR was sampled from a female donor with Graves disease. The V call is TRBV24-1, the J call TRBJ1-5, with 7 bases identical to TRBD1. The chain's CDR3 is CATSSAGQNQPQHF. The CDR3 DNA reads as TGTGCCACCAGTTCCGCGGGACAGAATCAGCCCCAGCATTTT.